A selection of T cell receptor beta chains follows, all from one sample in a study of OX40 agonist ivuxolimab in advanced cancers. The repertoire was sequenced with immunoSEQ multiplex PCR; TCRdb's copy has only in-frame clones and lacks some. The sample contains some 80,000 clones, around 89% of which appear only once. The sequencing used CD4+ or CD8+ T cells sorted from blood, collected in a trial of the OX40 agonist ivuxolimab. These receptor sequences come from an adult with an advanced solid tumor such as melanoma, head and neck, liver or kidney cancer. Both conserved end residues are part of each CDR3. A D gene is named only where the DNA matches it firmly. Size is stated for part of the rows, as once, few or many counts, or as a class when the clone is expanded.

CDR3nt: TGTGCCAGCAGTGAGGGGCCGCCCGGCGAGCAGTACTTC; CDR3aa: CASSEGPPGEQYF; d_gene: NA; abundance: NA; v_gene: TRBV2; j_gene: TRBJ2-7
CDR3nt: TGTGCCAGCAGCTTTTTCCCCCAGGGAAGGTCCTACGAGCAGTACTTC; CDR3aa: CASSFFPQGRSYEQYF; d_gene: NA; abundance: NA; v_gene: TRBV11-1; j_gene: TRBJ2-7
CDR3nt: TGTGCCAGCAGTGAAGGGACAGGGGGGCAGCCCCAGCATTTT; CDR3aa: CASSEGTGGQPQHF; d_gene: TRBD1; abundance: once; v_gene: TRBV28; j_gene: TRBJ1-5
CDR3nt: TGTGCCGTACAAAGACAGGGGAGGGTCACCGGGGAGCTGTTTTTT; CDR3aa: CAVQRQGRVTGELFF; d_gene: NA; abundance: NA; v_gene: TRBV10-3; j_gene: TRBJ2-2
CDR3nt: TGTGCCTGGAGTGTGGGAGGGCCCGACGAGCAGTACTTC; CDR3aa: CAWSVGGPDEQYF; d_gene: TRBD2; abundance: NA; v_gene: TRBV30; j_gene: TRBJ2-7
CDR3nt: TGTGCCATCAGTCTAGACAGGGTATCGTTGGCTACGCAGTATTTT; CDR3aa: CAISLDRVSLATQYF; d_gene: TRBD1; abundance: NA; v_gene: TRBV10-3; j_gene: TRBJ2-3
CDR3nt: TGTGCCAGCAGCAGATACCCCGGGACGTTAGCCTACGAGCAGTACTTC; CDR3aa: CASSRYPGTLAYEQYF; d_gene: NA; abundance: NA; v_gene: TRBV5-6; j_gene: TRBJ2-7
CDR3nt: TGTGCCAGCAGTTTATACCCGGGGGACAGGGGATTAACCGGGGAGCTGTTTTTT; CDR3aa: CASSLYPGDRGLTGELFF; d_gene: TRBD1; abundance: NA; v_gene: TRBV27; j_gene: TRBJ2-2
CDR3nt: TGTGCCAGCACCCAACCCAGGGGCGGGAGATGCCCTAGCACAGATACGCAGTATTTT; CDR3aa: CASTQPRGGRCPSTDTQYF; d_gene: NA; abundance: NA; v_gene: TRBV27; j_gene: TRBJ2-3
CDR3nt: TGTGCCAGCAGTATGGCGGGAGAGACCCAGTACTTC; CDR3aa: CASSMAGETQYF; d_gene: NA; abundance: few; v_gene: TRBV7-7; j_gene: TRBJ2-5
CDR3nt: TGTGCCCAAACAGGAGCCTATAATTCACCCCTCCACTTT; CDR3aa: CAQTGAYNSPLHF; d_gene: NA; abundance: NA; v_gene: TRBV30; j_gene: TRBJ1-6
CDR3nt: TGTGCCAGCAGTTACACGGCGGGAGGGCCCTACGAGCAGTACTTC; CDR3aa: CASSYTAGGPYEQYF; d_gene: TRBD2; abundance: NA; v_gene: TRBV6-5; j_gene: TRBJ2-7
CDR3nt: TGTGCCAGCTCACCGTTCGGACTAGCGGGGGACAATGAGCAGTTCTTC; CDR3aa: CASSPFGLAGDNEQFF; d_gene: TRBD2; abundance: NA; v_gene: TRBV18; j_gene: TRBJ2-1
CDR3nt: TGTGCCAGTTCCGCCGTCAGCGGCCAAGAGACCCAGTACTTC; CDR3aa: CASSAVSGQETQYF; d_gene: NA; abundance: NA; v_gene: TRBV19; j_gene: TRBJ2-5
CDR3nt: TGTGCCAGCCGGCCTGGGAGGCGCTTTAATGAAAAACTGTTTTTT; CDR3aa: CASRPGRRFNEKLFF; d_gene: NA; abundance: few; v_gene: TRBV9; j_gene: TRBJ1-4
CDR3nt: TGCGCCAGCAGCCAAGGGACTAGCGGGAGGACCACAGATACGCAGTATTTT; CDR3aa: CASSQGTSGRTTDTQYF; d_gene: TRBD2; abundance: NA; v_gene: TRBV5-1; j_gene: TRBJ2-3
CDR3nt: TGTGCCAGCAGTTTGCCGGGACGGGCGAACACTGAAGCTTTCTTT; CDR3aa: CASSLPGRANTEAFF; d_gene: NA; abundance: NA; v_gene: TRBV6-5; j_gene: TRBJ1-1
CDR3nt: TGTGCCAGCAGCTTAGATGGACTGGTTTTGGACACTGAAGCTTTCTTT; CDR3aa: CASSLDGLVLDTEAFF; d_gene: NA; abundance: NA; v_gene: TRBV7-2; j_gene: TRBJ1-1
CDR3nt: TGTGCCAGTAACCCCGATGGGGGAAACTATGGCTACACCTTC; CDR3aa: CASNPDGGNYGYTF; d_gene: NA; abundance: few; v_gene: TRBV19; j_gene: TRBJ1-2
CDR3nt: TGTGTCACGAGCAGGGCGGGAACAGATACGCAGTATTTT; CDR3aa: CVTSRAGTDTQYF; d_gene: NA; abundance: once; v_gene: TRBV7-9; j_gene: TRBJ2-3
CDR3nt: TGTGCCAGCAGTTACTCGCCGACAGGGGCGTCGTCTGAAGCTTTCTTT; CDR3aa: CASSYSPTGASSEAFF; d_gene: TRBD1; abundance: NA; v_gene: TRBV6-5; j_gene: TRBJ1-1
CDR3nt: TGTGCCAGCGACATAGGGGGGACCGGGGAGCTGTTTTTT; CDR3aa: CASDIGGTGELFF; d_gene: NA; abundance: NA; v_gene: TRBV2; j_gene: TRBJ2-2
CDR3nt: TGTGCCAGCAGCTCCGCCACCCCTCTTAATCAGCCCCAGCATTTT; CDR3aa: CASSSATPLNQPQHF; d_gene: NA; abundance: once; v_gene: TRBV7-2; j_gene: TRBJ1-5
CDR3nt: TGTGCCATCAGTGAGGCCCGTCTTGATTCCACAGATACGCAGTATTTT; CDR3aa: CAISEARLDSTDTQYF; d_gene: NA; abundance: NA; v_gene: TRBV10-3; j_gene: TRBJ2-3
CDR3nt: TGTGCCAGTAGGAAGGGAGGTGGTGAAAAACTGTTTTTT; CDR3aa: CASRKGGGEKLFF; d_gene: NA; abundance: NA; v_gene: TRBV19; j_gene: TRBJ1-4
CDR3nt: TGCGCCAGCAGCTGGAACGGGCAGGGAGGTCTCGGCTACACCTTC; CDR3aa: CASSWNGQGGLGYTF; d_gene: NA; abundance: NA; v_gene: TRBV5-1; j_gene: TRBJ1-2
CDR3nt: TGTGCCAGCAGCTTGGGACAGACCCGAGGTCGGACTGAAGCTTTCTTT; CDR3aa: CASSLGQTRGRTEAFF; d_gene: NA; abundance: NA; v_gene: TRBV5-5; j_gene: TRBJ1-1
CDR3nt: TGTGCCAGCAGCTTAGGGGGGAGGTTGGATACGCAGTATTTT; CDR3aa: CASSLGGRLDTQYF; d_gene: NA; abundance: NA; v_gene: TRBV7-9; j_gene: TRBJ2-3
CDR3nt: TGTGCCAGCAGCGCCGGGGACGGTTACGAGCAGTACTTC; CDR3aa: CASSAGDGYEQYF; d_gene: NA; abundance: NA; v_gene: TRBV21-1; j_gene: TRBJ2-7
CDR3nt: TGTGCCAGCAGCCCTAGGACAGGGACTAATGAAAAACTGTTTTTT; CDR3aa: CASSPRTGTNEKLFF; d_gene: TRBD1; abundance: NA; v_gene: TRBV11-3; j_gene: TRBJ1-4
CDR3nt: TGTGCCAGTAATGCTGTCGGGGGCGGGAATGAAAAACTGTTTTTT; CDR3aa: CASNAVGGGNEKLFF; d_gene: NA; abundance: NA; v_gene: TRBV19; j_gene: TRBJ1-4
CDR3nt: TGTGCCAGCAGTTACTCTCAGTCAAGAGAGACCCAGTACTTC; CDR3aa: CASSYSQSRETQYF; d_gene: NA; abundance: NA; v_gene: TRBV6-6; j_gene: TRBJ2-5
CDR3nt: TGCGCCAGCAGCCAAGCTGGACTAGCGGGAGAATATAACACCGGGGAGCTGTTTTTT; CDR3aa: CASSQAGLAGEYNTGELFF; d_gene: TRBD2; abundance: NA; v_gene: TRBV4-1; j_gene: TRBJ2-2
CDR3nt: TGTGCCAGCAGCTTAAAAATACAGGGGGCGTACCTCCGAGCTTTCTTT; CDR3aa: CASSLKIQGAYLRAFF; d_gene: TRBD1; abundance: NA; v_gene: TRBV7-2; j_gene: TRBJ1-1
CDR3nt: TGTGCCACCAGCATCCCCGGGACAGGGGCGAAGACCCAGTACTTC; CDR3aa: CATSIPGTGAKTQYF; d_gene: TRBD1; abundance: once; v_gene: TRBV15; j_gene: TRBJ2-5
CDR3nt: TGCAGCGTTGAGGACAGGGGGCTATATACGCAGTATTTT; CDR3aa: CSVEDRGLYTQYF; d_gene: TRBD1; abundance: NA; v_gene: TRBV29-1; j_gene: TRBJ2-3
CDR3nt: TGTGCCAGCAGCGGACTAGCGGGAGGGGAAGAGACCCAGTACTTC; CDR3aa: CASSGLAGGEETQYF; d_gene: TRBD2; abundance: NA; v_gene: TRBV27; j_gene: TRBJ2-5
CDR3nt: TGTGCCTGGAGTACCCGGGGAAACGGTAATGAAAAACTGTTTTTT; CDR3aa: CAWSTRGNGNEKLFF; d_gene: NA; abundance: NA; v_gene: TRBV30; j_gene: TRBJ1-4
CDR3nt: TGTGCCAGCAGCTTACAGGGCAGCTACGAGCAGTACTTC; CDR3aa: CASSLQGSYEQYF; d_gene: NA; abundance: once; v_gene: TRBV5-4; j_gene: TRBJ2-7
CDR3nt: TGCGCCAGCAGCTTCCTGCCCCCAGGGGGCGGGGATGTTATCGAGCAGTACTTC; CDR3aa: CASSFLPPGGGDVIEQYF; d_gene: TRBD1; abundance: once; v_gene: TRBV5-1; j_gene: TRBJ2-7
CDR3nt: TGTGCCAGCAGTCGTGACAGGGGTCTCAATGAGCAGTTCTTC; CDR3aa: CASSRDRGLNEQFF; d_gene: TRBD1; abundance: NA; v_gene: TRBV7-9; j_gene: TRBJ2-1
CDR3nt: TGTGCTAGTGGTTTGACGGGGCTGGGCTCCCCCTCTCATACGCAGTATTTT; CDR3aa: CASGLTGLGSPSHTQYF; d_gene: NA; abundance: NA; v_gene: TRBV12-5; j_gene: TRBJ2-3
CDR3nt: TGTGCCACCGAGCGTCGACGGGAAATGAACACTGAAGCTTTCTTT; CDR3aa: CATERRREMNTEAFF; d_gene: NA; abundance: NA; v_gene: TRBV19; j_gene: TRBJ1-1
CDR3nt: TGTGCCAGCAGTCCCGGACTAGTGGGTGCCTACGAGCAGTACTTC; CDR3aa: CASSPGLVGAYEQYF; d_gene: TRBD2; abundance: few; v_gene: TRBV6-6; j_gene: TRBJ2-7
CDR3nt: TGCGCCAGCAGGGGCCGGGAGGTCTCCTACAATGAGCAGTTCTTC; CDR3aa: CASRGREVSYNEQFF; d_gene: TRBD2; abundance: once; v_gene: TRBV5-1; j_gene: TRBJ2-1
CDR3nt: TGCGCCAGCAGCATACCTAGCGGAGAAGAGACCCAATACTTC; CDR3aa: CASSIPSGEETQYF; d_gene: TRBD2; abundance: NA; v_gene: TRBV5-1; j_gene: TRBJ2-5
CDR3nt: TGTGCCAGCACCCTTACGAGCAGCACATATGGCTACACCTTC; CDR3aa: CASTLTSSTYGYTF; d_gene: NA; abundance: NA; v_gene: TRBV28; j_gene: TRBJ1-2
CDR3nt: TGTGCCATCAGAACTAGCGGGAAGACTGCGAACACCGGGGAGCTGTTTTTT; CDR3aa: CAIRTSGKTANTGELFF; d_gene: TRBD2; abundance: NA; v_gene: TRBV10-3; j_gene: TRBJ2-2
CDR3nt: TGTGCCAGCAGCGTAGACTGGAGGGGAAACACTGAAGCTTTCTTT; CDR3aa: CASSVDWRGNTEAFF; d_gene: NA; abundance: NA; v_gene: TRBV9; j_gene: TRBJ1-1
CDR3nt: TGTGCCACTGAGACAGGATTGTCTGGAAACACCATATATTTT; CDR3aa: CATETGLSGNTIYF; d_gene: NA; abundance: NA; v_gene: TRBV2; j_gene: TRBJ1-3
CDR3nt: TGCGCCAGCATGGGCGGGAGGGGAGGAGAGACCCAGTACTTC; CDR3aa: CASMGGRGGETQYF; d_gene: TRBD2; abundance: NA; v_gene: TRBV5-1; j_gene: TRBJ2-5
CDR3nt: TGTGCCAGCTCACCACCCCACTTAACGAGGACCGGGGAGCTGTTTTTT; CDR3aa: CASSPPHLTRTGELFF; d_gene: NA; abundance: NA; v_gene: TRBV18; j_gene: TRBJ2-2
CDR3nt: TGTGCCAGCTCACCACCGGTCGCGGGAGGGCCCGATACGCAGTATTTT; CDR3aa: CASSPPVAGGPDTQYF; d_gene: TRBD2; abundance: NA; v_gene: TRBV18; j_gene: TRBJ2-3
CDR3nt: TGTGCCAGCAGGTTGGAGGGGGTGGGAGATACGCAGTATTTT; CDR3aa: CASRLEGVGDTQYF; d_gene: NA; abundance: NA; v_gene: TRBV27; j_gene: TRBJ2-3
CDR3nt: TGTGCCAGCAGTGAAACCGGGACTGAGCAGTACTTC; CDR3aa: CASSETGTEQYF; d_gene: NA; abundance: NA; v_gene: TRBV6-1; j_gene: TRBJ2-7
CDR3nt: TGTGCCAGTAGTGCCCCTGACGGTCTCTATGGCTACACCTTC; CDR3aa: CASSAPDGLYGYTF; d_gene: NA; abundance: NA; v_gene: TRBV19; j_gene: TRBJ1-2
CDR3nt: TGTGCCAGTAGTATTGTTCAGGGTCCCAACTATGGCTACACCTTC; CDR3aa: CASSIVQGPNYGYTF; d_gene: NA; abundance: NA; v_gene: TRBV19; j_gene: TRBJ1-2
CDR3nt: TGTGCCAGCAGCCCCCCGGGGGAGACCCAGTACTTC; CDR3aa: CASSPPGETQYF; d_gene: NA; abundance: once; v_gene: TRBV6-1; j_gene: TRBJ2-5
CDR3nt: TGCGCCAGCAGTGACCTAGCGGGAGTTGGGAATGAGCAGTTCTTC; CDR3aa: CASSDLAGVGNEQFF; d_gene: TRBD2; abundance: NA; v_gene: TRBV10-1; j_gene: TRBJ2-1
CDR3nt: TGTGCCAGTAGCTCAACCGCGGGACAGGGGGCGAATGGAAACACCATATATTTT; CDR3aa: CASSSTAGQGANGNTIYF; d_gene: TRBD1; abundance: once; v_gene: TRBV19; j_gene: TRBJ1-3